This T cell receptor beta chain is drawn from a study of tumor-infiltrating lymphocytes in primary liver carcinoma. Study as a whole: Staging of the tumors gave T1-T3 N0M0, with widths of about 4 to 10 cm.

TCR beta cDNA was prepared out of roughly 500 ng total RNA by means of a constant-region primer. Employing slightly modified ARM-PCR, three nested multiplex PCR rounds were run, and these gave rise to the TCR beta libraries. From the multiplex PCR reads, TCRdb called clonotypes with MiXCR, one entry per CDR3 protein. The sample consists of about 75,000 distinct CDR3 sequences, under 75% of them appearing once. Points on this clonotype: Compared with germline, one end of the junction differs, possibly owing to a read error.

It was from about 19-30 mg of unsorted bulk tissue that RNA and DNA were co-extracted. Sequenced input: tumor-adjacent normal liver tissue. The TCR was taken from a middle-aged man with primary liver carcinoma and hepatitis B virus infection.

The DNA for the CDR3 is TGTAGCGCTGCTAGCGGCTACGAGCAGTACTTC. Encoded protein: CSAASGYEQYF. V usage is TRBV29-1 and J usage is TRBJ2-7; 7 nucleotides match TRBD2. Germline values: CDR1 SQVTM, CDR2 ANQGSEA. This CDR3 has 11 amino acids.